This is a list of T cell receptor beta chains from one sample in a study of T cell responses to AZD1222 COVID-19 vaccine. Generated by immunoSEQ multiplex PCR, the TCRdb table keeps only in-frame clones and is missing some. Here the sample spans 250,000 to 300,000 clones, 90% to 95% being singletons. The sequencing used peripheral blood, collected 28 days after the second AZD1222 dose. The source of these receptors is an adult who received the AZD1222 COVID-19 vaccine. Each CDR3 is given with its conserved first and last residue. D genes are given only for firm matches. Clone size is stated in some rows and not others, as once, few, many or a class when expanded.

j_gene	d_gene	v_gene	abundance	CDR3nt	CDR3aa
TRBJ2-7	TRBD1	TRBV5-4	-	TGTGCCAGCAGCCTCGGGCAGGGGGCAATCTACGAGCAGTACTTC	CASSLGQGAIYEQYF
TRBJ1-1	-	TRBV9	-	TGTGCCAGCAGCGTCGGCCCCGGGGACACTGAAGCTTTCTTT	CASSVGPGDTEAFF
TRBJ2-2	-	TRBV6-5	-	TGTGCCAGCAGCTCGGGGGCGGGCGGGGAGCTGTTTTTT	CASSSGAGGELFF
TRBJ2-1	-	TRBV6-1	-	TGTGCCAGCAGTGAAGATGAGGACAGCTACAATGAGCAGTTCTTC	CASSEDEDSYNEQFF
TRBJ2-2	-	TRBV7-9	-	TGTGCCAGCAGGGGAGGCGGGGAGCTGTTTTTT	CASRGGGELFF
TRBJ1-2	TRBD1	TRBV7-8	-	TGTGCCAGCAGCTTCCCGGGACAGGGGGACGGCTACACCTTC	CASSFPGQGDGYTF
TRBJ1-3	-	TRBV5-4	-	TGTGCCAGCAGCTTGGGGGCACCCGGAAACACCATATATTTT	CASSLGAPGNTIYF
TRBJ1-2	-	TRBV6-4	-	TGTGCCAGCAGTGACTCTCTCAGGACCGATGTTGAGGGCTACACCTTC	CASSDSLRTDVEGYTF
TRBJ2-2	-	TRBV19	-	TGTGCCAGTAGTAAAGGACAGCAGTCGAACACCGGGGAGCTGTTTTTT	CASSKGQQSNTGELFF
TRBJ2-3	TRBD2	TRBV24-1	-	TGTGCCACCAGCCACGAGCGGGAGAAGGGAGATACGCAGTATTTT	CATSHEREKGDTQYF
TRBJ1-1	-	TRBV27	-	TGTGCCAGCAGTTTAGGGGAACGCGGTGAAGCTTTCTTT	CASSLGERGEAFF
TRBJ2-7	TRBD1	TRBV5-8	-	TGTGCCAGCAGCTTCCTGGACAGGGACGAGCAGTACTTC	CASSFLDRDEQYF
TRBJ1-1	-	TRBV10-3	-	TGTGCCATCAGTGGGGAGCTGAGCACTGAAGCTTTCTTT	CAISGELSTEAFF
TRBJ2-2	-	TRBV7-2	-	TGTGCCAGCAGCTACCTCTCGAACACCGGGGAGCTGTTTTTT	CASSYLSNTGELFF
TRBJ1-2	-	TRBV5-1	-	TGCGCCAGCAGCTTGGCAGGGACCGGTGGCTACACCTTC	CASSLAGTGGYTF
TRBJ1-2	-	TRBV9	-	TGTGCCAGCAGCGCGTATGGCTACACCTTC	CASSAYGYTF
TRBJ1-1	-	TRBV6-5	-	TGTGCCAGCAGTTACGTCAGGGGCACTGAAGCTTTCTTT	CASSYVRGTEAFF
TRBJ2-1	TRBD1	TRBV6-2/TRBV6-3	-	TGTGCCAGCAGCATCTTGGGGACAGGCCACAATGAGCAGTTCTTC	CASSILGTGHNEQFF
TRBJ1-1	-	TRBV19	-	TGTGCCAGTAGTAGAGGAACAAACACTGAAGCTTTCTTT	CASSRGTNTEAFF
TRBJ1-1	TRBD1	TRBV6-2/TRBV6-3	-	TGTGCCAGCAGTCACTCGAGACAGGGTCGGGAAGCTTTCTTT	CASSHSRQGREAFF
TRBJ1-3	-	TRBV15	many	TGTGCCACCAGCAGAGACAACCGAAACACCATATATTTT	CATSRDNRNTIYF
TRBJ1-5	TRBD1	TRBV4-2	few	TGTGCCAGCAGCCAGGGCGATCAAACAGGGGGGGAGCCCCAGCATTTT	CASSQGDQTGGEPQHF
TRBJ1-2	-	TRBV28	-	TGTGCCAGTACGACCGGGACTTTGAACTATGGCTACACCTTC	CASTTGTLNYGYTF
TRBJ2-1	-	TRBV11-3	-	TGTGCCAGCAGCTTCGAGTCGAACACCAACAATGAGCAGTTCTTC	CASSFESNTNNEQFF
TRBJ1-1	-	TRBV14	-	TGTGCCAGCAGCCAATACGCCGGGACGGCGAACACTGAAGCTTTCTTT	CASSQYAGTANTEAFF
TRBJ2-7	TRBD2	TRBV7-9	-	TGTGCCAGCAGCGCACGGGGACTAGCGGGAAACGAGCAGTACTTC	CASSARGLAGNEQYF
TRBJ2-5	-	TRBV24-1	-	TGTGCCACCAGTGATTCGGCTGGGGAGGAGACCCAGTACTTC	CATSDSAGEETQYF
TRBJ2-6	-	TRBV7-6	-	TGTGCCAGCAGCTTAGAGCCCAGGGCTATAGGATCTGGGGCCAACGTCCTGACTTTC	CASSLEPRAIGSGANVLTF
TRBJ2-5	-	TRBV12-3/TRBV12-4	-	TGTGCCAGCAGGCCCGGGGCACGGGAGACCCAGTACTTC	CASRPGARETQYF
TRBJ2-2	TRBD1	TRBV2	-	TGTGCCACCGACAGGGGGCAGGACACCGGGGAGCTGTTTTTT	CATDRGQDTGELFF
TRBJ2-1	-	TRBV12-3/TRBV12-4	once	TGTGCCAGCAGTTTCGACAATGAGCAGTTCTTC	CASSFDNEQFF
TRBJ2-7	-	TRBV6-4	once	TGTGCCAGCAGTGACGCCAGTCCAGTGAGGGAGCAGTACTTC	CASSDASPVREQYF
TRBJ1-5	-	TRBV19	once	TGTGCCAGTAGTATAGGGGGAAGAAGCAATCAGCCCCAGCATTTT	CASSIGGRSNQPQHF
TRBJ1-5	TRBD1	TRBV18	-	TGTGCCAGCTCATCGGGACAGGGATCGAGTAATCAGCCCCAGCATTTT	CASSSGQGSSNQPQHF
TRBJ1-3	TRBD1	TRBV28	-	TGTGCCAGCAGAGGGGGCAGTAACTCTGGAAACACCATATATTTT	CASRGGSNSGNTIYF
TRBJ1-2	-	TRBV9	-	TGTGCCAGCAGCCCCTCGCCGGGGGGACGCAACTATGGCTACACCTTC	CASSPSPGGRNYGYTF
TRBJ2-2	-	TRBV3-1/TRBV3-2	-	TGTGCCAGCAGCCAGGGAATCGGGGAGCTGTTTTTT	CASSQGIGELFF
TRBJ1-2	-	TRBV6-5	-	TGTGCCAGCAGTTACTCGGGGAGGAGGCACTATGGCTACACCTTC	CASSYSGRRHYGYTF
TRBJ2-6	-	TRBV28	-	TGTGCCAGCAGTGTTACAGGCGCTCGGGGGGCCAACGTCCTGACTTTC	CASSVTGARGANVLTF
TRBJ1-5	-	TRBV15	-	TGTGCCACCAGCAGCCCACCAGAGTATCAGCCCCAGCATTTT	CATSSPPEYQPQHF
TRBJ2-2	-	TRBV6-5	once	TGTGCCAGCGGTCAGCTAGCGAAGAACACCGGGGAGCTGTTTTTT	CASGQLAKNTGELFF
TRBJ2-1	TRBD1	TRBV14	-	TGTGCCAGCAGCACCCACTGGGGACAGGGGCCCTACAATGAGCAGTTCTTC	CASSTHWGQGPYNEQFF
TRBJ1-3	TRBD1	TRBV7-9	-	TGTGCCAGCAGCTTACAGAGGGGGCTCCCTCCTGGAAACACCATATATTTT	CASSLQRGLPPGNTIYF
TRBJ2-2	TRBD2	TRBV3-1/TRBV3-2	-	TGTGCCAGCAGCATTCTGACTAGCGGCCCCACCGGGGAGCTGTTTTTT	CASSILTSGPTGELFF
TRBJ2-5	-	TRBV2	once	TGTGCCAGCACCAGGGTGCAAGAGACCCAGTACTTC	CASTRVQETQYF
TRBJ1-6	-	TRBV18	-	TGTGCCAGCTCACTGACAGGAGCCAATTCACCCCTCCACTTT	CASSLTGANSPLHF
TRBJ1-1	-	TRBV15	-	TGTGCCACCAGCAGAGATTTGGTGAACACTGAAGCTTTCTTT	CATSRDLVNTEAFF
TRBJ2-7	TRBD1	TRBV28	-	TGTGCCAGCAGTCTGGGACAGGGGTCTTACGAGCAGTACTTC	CASSLGQGSYEQYF
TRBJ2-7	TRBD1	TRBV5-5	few	TGTGCCAGCAGCTTCCGGGACAGCTACGAGCAGTACTTC	CASSFRDSYEQYF
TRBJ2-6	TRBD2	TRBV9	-	TGTGCCAGCAGCTCCCCTCGGGGGGGGCCTTTTGGGGCCAACGTCCTGACTTTC	CASSSPRGGPFGANVLTF
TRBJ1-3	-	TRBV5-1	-	TGCGCCAGTTCGGGCTCTGGAAACACCATATATTTT	CASSGSGNTIYF